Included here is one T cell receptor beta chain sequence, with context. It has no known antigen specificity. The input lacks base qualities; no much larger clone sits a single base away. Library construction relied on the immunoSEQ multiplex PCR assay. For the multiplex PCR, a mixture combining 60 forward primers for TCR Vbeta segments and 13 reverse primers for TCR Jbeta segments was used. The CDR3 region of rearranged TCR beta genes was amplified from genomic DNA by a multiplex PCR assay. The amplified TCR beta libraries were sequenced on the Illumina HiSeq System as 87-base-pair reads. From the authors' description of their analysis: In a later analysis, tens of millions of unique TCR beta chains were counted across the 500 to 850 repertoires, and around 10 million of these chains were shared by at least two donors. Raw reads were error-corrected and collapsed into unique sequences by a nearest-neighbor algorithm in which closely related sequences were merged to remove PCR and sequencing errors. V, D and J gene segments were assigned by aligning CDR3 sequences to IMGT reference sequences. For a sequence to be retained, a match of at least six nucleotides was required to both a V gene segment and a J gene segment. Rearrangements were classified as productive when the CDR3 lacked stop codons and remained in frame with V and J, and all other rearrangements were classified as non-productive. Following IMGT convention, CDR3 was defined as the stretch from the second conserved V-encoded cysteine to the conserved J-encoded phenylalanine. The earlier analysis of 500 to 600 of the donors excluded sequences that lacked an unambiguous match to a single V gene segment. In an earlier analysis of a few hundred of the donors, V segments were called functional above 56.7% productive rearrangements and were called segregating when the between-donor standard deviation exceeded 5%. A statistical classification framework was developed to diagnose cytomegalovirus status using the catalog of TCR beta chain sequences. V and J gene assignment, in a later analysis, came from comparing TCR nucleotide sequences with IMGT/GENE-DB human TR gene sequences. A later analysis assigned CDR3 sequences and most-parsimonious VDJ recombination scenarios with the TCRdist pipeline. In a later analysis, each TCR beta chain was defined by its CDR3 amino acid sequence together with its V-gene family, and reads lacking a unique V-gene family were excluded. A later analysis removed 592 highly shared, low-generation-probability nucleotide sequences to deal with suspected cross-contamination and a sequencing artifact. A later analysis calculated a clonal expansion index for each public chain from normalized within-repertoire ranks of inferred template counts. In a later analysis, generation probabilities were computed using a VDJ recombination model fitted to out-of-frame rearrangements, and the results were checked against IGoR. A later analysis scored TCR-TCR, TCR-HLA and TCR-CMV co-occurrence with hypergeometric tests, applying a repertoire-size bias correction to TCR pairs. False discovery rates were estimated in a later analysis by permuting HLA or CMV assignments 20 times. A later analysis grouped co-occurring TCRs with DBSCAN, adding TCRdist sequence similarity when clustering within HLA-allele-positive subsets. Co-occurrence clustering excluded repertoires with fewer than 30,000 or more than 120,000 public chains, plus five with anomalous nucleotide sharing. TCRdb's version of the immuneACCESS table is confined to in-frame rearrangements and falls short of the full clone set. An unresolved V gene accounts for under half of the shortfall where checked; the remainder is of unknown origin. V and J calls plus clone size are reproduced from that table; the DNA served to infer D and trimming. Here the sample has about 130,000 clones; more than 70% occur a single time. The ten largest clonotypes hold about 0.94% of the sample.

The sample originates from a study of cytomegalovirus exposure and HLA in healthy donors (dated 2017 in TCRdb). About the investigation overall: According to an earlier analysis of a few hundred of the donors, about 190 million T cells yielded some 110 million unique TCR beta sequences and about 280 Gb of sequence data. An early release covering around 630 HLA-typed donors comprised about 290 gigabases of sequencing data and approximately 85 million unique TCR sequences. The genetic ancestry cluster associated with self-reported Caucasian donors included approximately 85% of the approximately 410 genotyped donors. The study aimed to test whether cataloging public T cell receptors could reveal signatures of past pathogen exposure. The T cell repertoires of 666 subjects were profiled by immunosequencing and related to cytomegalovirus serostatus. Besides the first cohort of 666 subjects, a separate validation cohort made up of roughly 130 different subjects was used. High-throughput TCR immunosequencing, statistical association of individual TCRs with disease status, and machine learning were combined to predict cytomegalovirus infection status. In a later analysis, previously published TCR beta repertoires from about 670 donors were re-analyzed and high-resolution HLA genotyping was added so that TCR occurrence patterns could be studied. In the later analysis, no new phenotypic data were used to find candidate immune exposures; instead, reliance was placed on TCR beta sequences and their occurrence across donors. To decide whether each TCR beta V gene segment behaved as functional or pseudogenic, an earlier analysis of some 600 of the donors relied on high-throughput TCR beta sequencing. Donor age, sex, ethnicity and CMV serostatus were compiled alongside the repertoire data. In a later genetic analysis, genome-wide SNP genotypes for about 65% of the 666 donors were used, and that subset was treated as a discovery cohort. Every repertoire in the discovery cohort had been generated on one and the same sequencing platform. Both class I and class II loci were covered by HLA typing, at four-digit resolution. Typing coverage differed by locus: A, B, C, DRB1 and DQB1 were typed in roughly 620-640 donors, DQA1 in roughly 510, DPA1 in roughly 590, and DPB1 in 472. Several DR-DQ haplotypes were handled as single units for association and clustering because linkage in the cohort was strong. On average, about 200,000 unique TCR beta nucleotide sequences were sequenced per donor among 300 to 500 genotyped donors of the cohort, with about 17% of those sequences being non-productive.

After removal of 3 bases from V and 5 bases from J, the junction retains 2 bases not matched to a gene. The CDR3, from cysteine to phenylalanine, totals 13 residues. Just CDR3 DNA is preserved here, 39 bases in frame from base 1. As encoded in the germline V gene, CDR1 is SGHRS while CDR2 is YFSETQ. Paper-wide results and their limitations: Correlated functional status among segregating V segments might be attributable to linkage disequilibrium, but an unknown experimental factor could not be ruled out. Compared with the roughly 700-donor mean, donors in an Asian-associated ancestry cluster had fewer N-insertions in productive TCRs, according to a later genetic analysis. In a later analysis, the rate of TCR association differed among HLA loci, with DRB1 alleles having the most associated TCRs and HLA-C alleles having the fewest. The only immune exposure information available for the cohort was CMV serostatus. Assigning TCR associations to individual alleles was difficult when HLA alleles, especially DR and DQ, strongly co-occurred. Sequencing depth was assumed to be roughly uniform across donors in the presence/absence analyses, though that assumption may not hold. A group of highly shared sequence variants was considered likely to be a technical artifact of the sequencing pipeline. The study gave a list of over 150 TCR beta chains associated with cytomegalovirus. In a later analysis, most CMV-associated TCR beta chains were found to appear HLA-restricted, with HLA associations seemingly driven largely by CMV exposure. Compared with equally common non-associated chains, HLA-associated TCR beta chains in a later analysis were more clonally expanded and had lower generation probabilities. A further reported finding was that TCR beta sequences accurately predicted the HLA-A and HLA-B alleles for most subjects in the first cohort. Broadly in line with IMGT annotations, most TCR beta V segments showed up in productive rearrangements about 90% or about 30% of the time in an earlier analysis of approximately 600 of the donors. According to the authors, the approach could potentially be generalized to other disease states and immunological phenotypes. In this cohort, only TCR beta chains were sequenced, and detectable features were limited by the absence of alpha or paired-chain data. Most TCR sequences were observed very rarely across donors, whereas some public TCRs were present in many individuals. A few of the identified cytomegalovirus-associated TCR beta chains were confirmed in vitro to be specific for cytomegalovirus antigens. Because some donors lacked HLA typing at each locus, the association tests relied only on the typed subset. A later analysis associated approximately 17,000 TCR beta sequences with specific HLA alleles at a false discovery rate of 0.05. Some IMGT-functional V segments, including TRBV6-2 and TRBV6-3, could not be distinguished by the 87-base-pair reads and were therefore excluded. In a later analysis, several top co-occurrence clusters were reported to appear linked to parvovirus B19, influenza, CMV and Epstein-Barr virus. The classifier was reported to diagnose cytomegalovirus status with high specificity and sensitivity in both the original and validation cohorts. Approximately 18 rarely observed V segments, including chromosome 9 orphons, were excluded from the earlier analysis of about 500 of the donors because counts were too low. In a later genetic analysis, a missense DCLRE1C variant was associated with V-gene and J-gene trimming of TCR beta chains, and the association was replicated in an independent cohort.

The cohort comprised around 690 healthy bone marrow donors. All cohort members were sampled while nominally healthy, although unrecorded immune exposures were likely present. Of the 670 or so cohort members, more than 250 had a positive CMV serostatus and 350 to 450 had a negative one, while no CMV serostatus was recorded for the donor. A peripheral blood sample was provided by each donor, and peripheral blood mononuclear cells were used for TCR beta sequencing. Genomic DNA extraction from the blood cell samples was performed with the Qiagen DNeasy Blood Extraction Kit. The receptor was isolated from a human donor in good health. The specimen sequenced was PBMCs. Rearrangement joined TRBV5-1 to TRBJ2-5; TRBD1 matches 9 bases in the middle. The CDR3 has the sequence CASSWTGEETQYF. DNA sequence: TGCGCCAGCAGCTGGACAGGGGAGGAGACCCAGTACTTC. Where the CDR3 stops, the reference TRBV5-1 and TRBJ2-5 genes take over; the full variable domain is KAGVTQTPRYLIKTRGQQVTLSCSPISGHRSVSWYQQTPGQGLQFLFEYFSETQRNKGNFPGRFSGRQFSNSRSEMNVSTLELGDSALYLCASSWTGEETQYFGPGTRLLVL.